This T cell receptor beta chain was observed in a study of vaccination and CD4 T cells after COVID-19. The CDR3 totals 14 residues. Germline V gene lookup returns CDR1 MGHRA and CDR2 YSYEKL. Trimming left V 2 bases short and J 4 bases short, with 11 bases between. With the Oncomine TCR Beta short-read assay, DNA from cultured CD4+ T cells was sequenced. MiXCR, applied by TCRdb to the PCR reads, yields one record per CDR3 protein. The table has over 11,000 distinct CDR3 sequences, about three fifths seen once. Treatment in this sample: approximately nine-day PBMC culture with coronavirus spike peptide pools or control peptides (ViraFEST assay). Before TCRs were sequenced, ViraFEST expanded antigen-specific T cells with peptide pools. This clonotype was counted a single time. The antigen remains unidentified.

Sequenced input: CD4+ T cells from blood, cultured in vitro. This TCR was sampled from a human donor who had recovered from COVID-19. The chain couples TRBV4-1 to TRBJ1-2; the D gene is possibly TRBD1 (6 bases). The CDR3 DNA sequence: TGCGCCAGCAGCCAACCGGACAGAGCCTATGGCTACACCTTC. Encoded protein: CASSQPDRAYGYTF.